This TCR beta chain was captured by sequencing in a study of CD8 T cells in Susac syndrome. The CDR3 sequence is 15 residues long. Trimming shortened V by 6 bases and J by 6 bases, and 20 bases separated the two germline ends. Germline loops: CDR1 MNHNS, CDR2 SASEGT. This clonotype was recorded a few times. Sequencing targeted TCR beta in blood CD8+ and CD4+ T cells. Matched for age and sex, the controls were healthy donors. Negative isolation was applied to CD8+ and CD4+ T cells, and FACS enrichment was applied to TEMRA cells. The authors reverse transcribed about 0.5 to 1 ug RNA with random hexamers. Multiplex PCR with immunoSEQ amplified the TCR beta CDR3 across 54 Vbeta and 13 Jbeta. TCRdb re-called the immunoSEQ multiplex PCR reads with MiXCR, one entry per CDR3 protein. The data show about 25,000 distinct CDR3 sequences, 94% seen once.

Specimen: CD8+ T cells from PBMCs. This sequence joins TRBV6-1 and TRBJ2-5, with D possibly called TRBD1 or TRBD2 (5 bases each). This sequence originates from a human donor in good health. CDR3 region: CASSPRDGPGKTQYF. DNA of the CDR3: TGTGCCAGCAGCCCGAGGGACGGACCTGGGAAGACCCAGTACTTC.